This TCR beta chain was sequenced during a study of shared clonotypes between healthy human individuals. Study overall: The donors, a couple of women and three men, were aged 18 to 49.

As processed by the authors: Filtering differed because ImmunoSEQ produced junction-only sequences that carried no quality scores. Libraries were prepared by immunoSEQ multiplex PCR; TCRdb keeps only in-frame clonotypes and omits some of them. V, J and clone size reflect that table, while D and trimming were determined from the DNA. In the table there are hundreds of thousands of clones, less than 85% of which are singletons. Within Nashville, Tennessee resided all donors, each a Caucasian adult. The sequencing sample was made of memory CD4+ T cells sorted from blood. Subset defined: CD45RA-negative fraction. This TCR was recovered from a woman in her 30s in good health.

CDR3 coding DNA: TGTGCCCTCCGGCCGACCATAGATACGCAGTATTTT. This encodes CALRPTIDTQYF. The V gene is TRBV30, the J gene TRBJ2-3, with D uncertain. The germline gives CDR1 GTSNPN, CDR2 SVGIG (reference sequence). V lost 8 bases and J lost 5, with 14 bases in between. CDR3 length: 12 amino acids.